The sequence of this T cell receptor beta chain was determined in a study of cytomegalovirus exposure and HLA in healthy donors. Overall study findings and caveats: Cytomegalovirus-associated status was assigned to about 160 TCR beta chains.

A word on this clone: Its antigen is unknown.

The CDR3 is made up of 15 amino acids. Germline assignment: CDR1 SGHRS and CDR2 YFSETQ. V trimming: 5 bases; J trimming: 0 bases; junction bases outside the gene matches: 5. TCRdb's copy holds only in-frame clones and misses some; the assay was immunoSEQ multiplex PCR. Here the sample spans 60,000 to 70,000 clones, roughly 90% being singletons. It was the approximately 110-subject validation cohort, separate from the approximately 670-subject first cohort, to which the donors belonged. The TCR sequence derives from a young woman in good health and CMV-seronegative. J is TRBJ2-7 and V is TRBV5-1, with 10 nucleotides matching TRBD2. Source material: PBMCs. The CDR3 is CASSAASGSSYEQYF. As DNA, the CDR3 is TGCGCCAGCAGTGCCGCTAGCGGGAGCTCCTACGAGCAGTACTTC.